These 9 T cell receptor beta chains were all obtained from the same sample, sequenced in a study of T cells in Graves' hyperthyroidism and ophthalmopathy (dated by TCRdb to between 2018 and 2020). The library was produced with multiplex PCR. This sample was sequenced with an Illumina HiSeq 2000. The TCR beta CDR3 regions were amplified from the RNA transcripts. The TCR CDR3 was subjected to a first round of RT-PCR using the HTBI primer set and the Qiagen OneStep RT-PCR kit. The public sequencing data were trimmed at Q25 with fastp and processed into clonotypes with MiXCR by TCRdb, which kept only in-frame beta chains. One record per CDR3 amino acid sequence lists the most common genes and DNA. The sample table contains 350,000 to 400,000 distinct CDR3 sequences; only one count was recorded for approximately 15% of them. In total, the top ten clones hold over 25% of the sample. Sequencing was done on a sample of blood. Receptors originate from a woman in her 30s with Graves' hyperthyroidism.

The J gene is TRBJ2-1, the V gene TRBV5-8, with TRBD1 identical over 7 bases. The CDR3 consists of 18 residues. Germline V lookup: CDR1 SGHTS, CDR2 YDEGEE. V shed 3 bases and J 0 bases; nucleotides not matched to a gene: 12. In nucleotides, the CDR3 is TGTGCCAGCAGCTCCCCTTACAGGGGTCAAAGCTCCTACAATGAGCAGTTCTTC. This gives the protein CASSSPYRGQSSYNEQFF.

This chain uses TRBV3-1 with TRBJ2-7, with D possibly TRBD2 on 5 matching bases. Trimming took off 1 base at V and 9 bases at J, with 7 bases between the two ends. From germline, CDR1 is LGHDT and CDR2 YNNKEL (reference sequence). This CDR3 comprises 11 residues. Written as DNA, the CDR3 is TGTGCCAGCAGCCAAGCGGGGTCGCAGTACTTC. Protein sequence: CASSQAGSQYF.

This clonotype came up many times. This chain joins TRBV3-1 and TRBJ1-1; no clear D. Germline V gives CDR1 LGHDT, CDR2 YNNKEL (reference sequence). The V end lost 5 bases, the J end lost 0 bases, and 10 bases lay between the germline ends. This CDR3 contains 14 residues. This chain's CDR3 is CASSFGRMNTEAFF. The CDR3 DNA reads as TGTGCCAGCAGCTTCGGACGGATGAACACTGAAGCTTTCTTT.

The CDR3 spells CASSYDPHDISGQTYGYTF. DNA for the CDR3: TGTGCCAGCAGTTACGATCCCCATGATATCTCCGGACAGACCTATGGCTACACCTTC. The V call is TRBV6-6, the J call TRBJ1-2, with D possibly TRBD1 on 6 matching bases. The CDR3 runs 19 residues. In germline, CDR1 is MNHNY, CDR2 SVGAGI (reference sequence). The V end was cut by 2 bases, the J end by 4 bases, with 26 bases between.

This clonotype was counted at least ten times. This chain joins TRBV15 and TRBJ2-3; D is unresolved. V lost 1 base, J lost 0 bases, and 8 bases lay in between. Germline V gene lookup returns CDR1 LNHNV and CDR2 YYDKDF (reference sequence). This CDR3 is 15 amino acids long. The CDR3 sequence is CATSRAGTSTDTQYF. The CDR3 nucleotides read TGTGCCACCAGCAGAGCTGGCACCAGCACAGATACGCAGTATTTT.

Ten or more counts support this clonotype. This chain uses TRBV29-1 with TRBJ1-1; D is ambiguous. CDR1 and CDR2 from the germline V gene are SQVTM and ANQGSEA. Trimming stripped 1 base from V and 3 bases from J, with 3 bases between. This CDR3 has 11 amino acids. In nucleotides, the CDR3 is TGCAGCGTTGAAGGGGACACTGAAGCTTTCTTT. Residues: CSVEGDTEAFF.

This clonotype has at least ten counts. The chain has TRBV18 and TRBJ1-1; TRBD1 matches at 9 bases. Germline CDR1 is KGHSH and CDR2 is LQKENI. There are 15 residues in the CDR3. The trim removed 3 bases at V and 3 bases at J, leaving 5 bases unmatched. The CDR3 spells CASSPSGQGHTEAFF. CDR3 nucleotides: TGTGCCAGCTCACCCTCGGGACAGGGACACACTGAAGCTTTCTTT.

This clonotype was detected ten times or more. The genes are TRBV2 and TRBJ2-2; D not resolved. This CDR3 has 14 residues. Germline CDR1 is SNHLY and CDR2 is FYNNEI. Trimming stripped 1 base from V and 5 bases from J, with 8 bases between. The CDR3: CASSEGSRTGELFF. CDR3 DNA: TGTGCCAGCAGTGAAGGTAGCAGGACCGGGGAGCTGTTTTTT.

The chain recombines TRBV2 with TRBJ2-3; D perhaps matches TRBD2 (6 bases). This CDR3 is built from 15 residues. The germline V gene encodes CDR1 SNHLY and CDR2 FYNNEI. V lost 5 bases to trimming and J lost 0 bases, with 12 bases between them. The CDR3 DNA reads TGTGCCAGCAGTTTGAGCGGGTTTAGCACAGATACGCAGTATTTT. The encoded protein is CASSLSGFSTDTQYF. The complete variable domain, with remaining parts taken from reference TRBV2 and TRBJ2-3, reads EPEVTQTPSHQVTQMGQEVILRCVPISNHLYFYWYRQILGQKVEFLVSFYNNEISEKSEIFDDQFSVERPDGSNFTLKIRSTKLEDSAMYFCASSLSGFSTDTQYFGPGTRLTVL.